This T cell receptor beta chain was documented in a study of T cell changes during pregnancy in multiple sclerosis. With V trimmed by 1 base and J by 8 bases, 10 bases remained unmatched. The CDR3 loop spans 15 amino acids. Germline CDR1 and CDR2: MNHNS and SASEGT. The protocol was immunoSEQ multiplex PCR, while the TCRdb copy is restricted to in-frame clones and leaves out a portion. The table has tens of thousands of clones, approximately 89% seen once. Sequences were derived from peripheral blood, sampled in the first trimester of pregnancy. The origin of this receptor is a female donor in good health, enrolled as a control in a pregnancy study. The chain combines TRBV6-1 with TRBJ1-2; 7 bases fit TRBD1. The CDR3 nucleotides read TGTGCCAGCAGTGAAGTAGGACAGGCCTGGAGGGGCTACACCTTC. Translating it yields CASSEVGQAWRGYTF.